This T cell receptor beta chain is drawn from a study of T cell responses to AZD1222 COVID-19 vaccine. Study-level points and caveats: Clonal diversity was possibly underestimated; the donors were predominantly white British and more often female. Repertoires in all cases were sampled only once the peak T cell response had passed.

The method was immunoSEQ multiplex PCR; TCRdb's version includes in-frame clones alone and lacks a portion of them. The sample consists of tens of thousands of clones, 70% to 90% of them appearing once. Trimming cost V 2 bases and J 4 bases, with 8 bases left between them. The length of the CDR3 is 13 residues. Comments on this clone: Its antigen is as yet unknown.

The starting material was peripheral blood, obtained 28 days after the second AZD1222 dose. The sequence came from an adult who received the AZD1222 COVID-19 vaccine. The chain has TRBV12-3 or TRBV12-4 and TRBJ1-2; D perhaps matches TRBD1 (6 bases). DNA of the CDR3: TGTGCCAGCAGTTTACGAGGGGGCTATGGCTACACCTTC. Translating gives CASSLRGGYGYTF.